The 9 T cell receptor beta chains in this list originate from one sample, sequenced in a study of OX40 agonist ivuxolimab in advanced cancers. Using immunoSEQ multiplex PCR, the repertoire was profiled, and TCRdb retains in-frame clones only, with some absent. The sample carries some 35,000 clones, roughly 80% recorded once. The sample in question was CD4+ or CD8+ T cells sorted from blood, obtained in a trial of the OX40 agonist ivuxolimab. The receptors come from an adult with an advanced solid tumor such as melanoma, head and neck, liver or kidney cancer.

This chain joins TRBV7-9 and TRBJ2-5; 9 bases map to TRBD1. V shed 5 bases, J shed 3 bases, and the junction held 4 bases outside the gene matches. This CDR3 is 14 amino acids long. Germline V gene lookup returns CDR1 SEHNR and CDR2 FQNEAQ (reference sequence). CDR3 sequence: CASSHRQGEETQYF. DNA for the CDR3: TGTGCCAGCAGCCACAGACAGGGGGAAGAGACCCAGTACTTC.

This clone was seen a few times. J is TRBJ2-3 and V is TRBV11-3; unclear D gene. Germline values: CDR1 SGHNT, CDR2 YENEEA. The CDR3 has 16 residues. The V and J ends lost 0 bases and 0 bases respectively, with 10 bases between them. CDR3 nucleotides: TGTGCCAGCAGCTTAGAAGGTACCGGGAGCACAGATACGCAGTATTTT. Translating gives CASSLEGTGSTDTQYF.

The chain combines TRBV5-6 with TRBJ1-4; 8 bases fit TRBD1. V trimming: 3 bases; J trimming: 7 bases; junction bases outside the gene matches: 5. This CDR3 has 14 amino acids. The germline CDR1 and CDR2 sequences are SGHDT and YYEEEE. The DNA for the CDR3 is TGTGCCAGCAGCTCGGACAGGGCGGGTGAAAAACTGTTTTTT. It is translated as CASSSDRAGEKLFF.

This clone was observed a few times. The V call is TRBV7-6, the J call TRBJ1-1, with D unresolved. This CDR3 is built from 13 residues. V was trimmed by 5 bases and J by 2 bases, leaving 9 bases between them. CDR1 and CDR2 from the germline V gene are SGHVS and FNYEAQ. This chain's CDR3 is CASSAWVNTEAFF. CDR3 sequence (DNA): TGTGCCAGCAGCGCTTGGGTAAACACTGAAGCTTTCTTT. Full variable domain (outside the CDR3, taken from reference TRBV7-6 and TRBJ1-1): GAGVSQSPRYKVTKRGQDVALRCDPISGHVSLYWYRQALGQGPEFLTYFNYEAQQDKSGLPNDRFSAERPEGSISTLTIQRTEQRDSAMYRCASSAWVNTEAFFGQGTRLTVV.

This chain links TRBV2 with TRBJ2-1; possible D gene TRBD1, 6 bases. The CDR3 runs to 14 residues. Germline-derived CDR1 and CDR2 are SNHLY and FYNNEI. Trimming cost V 5 bases and J 8 bases, with 16 bases left between them. The DNA of the CDR3 is TGTGCCAGCAGTCCCCGGGCCAGGGGACATGAGCAGTTCTTC. It translates to CASSPRARGHEQFF.

The chain recombines TRBV11-2 with TRBJ1-4, with D maybe TRBD1 (5 bases). CDR3 size: 16 residues. The V end lost 5 bases, the J end lost 0 bases, and 13 bases lay between the germline ends. Germline V gives CDR1 SGHAT, CDR2 FQNNGV. This CDR3 reads CASSLGGKATNEKLFF. CDR3 sequence (DNA): TGTGCCAGCAGCCTTGGGGGGAAGGCAACTAATGAAAAACTGTTTTTT.

The rearrangement joins TRBV28 to TRBJ1-4, with D perhaps TRBD1 (6 bases). Germline CDR1 reads MDHEN; CDR2 reads SYDVKM. There are 15 residues in the CDR3. Trimming left V 4 bases short and J 4 bases short, with 13 bases between. The DNA of the CDR3 is TGTGCCAGCAGTTCTAGACAGGCCTATAATGAAAAACTGTTTTTT. It codes for CASSSRQAYNEKLFF.

By share, this clone counts as hyperexpanded (1% or more). This same CDR3 is encoded by further DNA sequences in the sample. The rearrangement uses TRBV7-9 and TRBJ2-7, with D possibly being TRBD1 or TRBD2 (5 bases each). CDR3 length: 16 residues. CDR1 and CDR2 from the germline V gene are SEHNR and FQNEAQ (reference sequence). V was pared by 5 bases and J by 6 bases, with 23 bases between. The CDR3 DNA is TGTGCCAGCAGCGACCAGGGAGTGGGAGTCTTGAGCGAGCAGTACTTC. This encodes CASSDQGVGVLSEQYF.

The CDR3 DNA sequence: TGTGCCAGCAGTTTATTTCCTATTAGGACAGCGTCCGAGCAGTACTTC. This sequence encodes CASSLFPIRTASEQYF. The J gene is TRBJ2-7, the V gene TRBV28; the D gene is possibly TRBD1 (6 bases). The ends were cut back, 1 base at V and 6 bases at J, with 19 bases in the middle. CDR3 length equals 16 residues. Germline CDR1 and CDR2: MDHEN and SYDVKM.